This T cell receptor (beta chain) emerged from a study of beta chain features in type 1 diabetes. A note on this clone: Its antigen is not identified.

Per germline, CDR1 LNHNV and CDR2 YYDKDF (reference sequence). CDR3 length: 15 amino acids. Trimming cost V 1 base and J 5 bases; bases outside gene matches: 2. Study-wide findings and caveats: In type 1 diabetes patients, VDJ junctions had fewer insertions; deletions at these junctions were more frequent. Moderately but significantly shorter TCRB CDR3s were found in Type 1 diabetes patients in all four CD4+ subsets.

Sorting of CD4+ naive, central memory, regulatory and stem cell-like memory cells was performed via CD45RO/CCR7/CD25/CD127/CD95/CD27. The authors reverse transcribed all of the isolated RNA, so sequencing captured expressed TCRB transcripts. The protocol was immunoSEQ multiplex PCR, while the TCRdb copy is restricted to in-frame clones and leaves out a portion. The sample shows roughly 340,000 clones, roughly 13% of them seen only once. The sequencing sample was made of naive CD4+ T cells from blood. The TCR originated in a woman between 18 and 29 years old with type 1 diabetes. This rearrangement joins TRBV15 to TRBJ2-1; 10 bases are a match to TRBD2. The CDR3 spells CATSRVSGRNNEQFF. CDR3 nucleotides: TGTGCCACCAGCAGAGTTAGCGGGAGGAACAATGAGCAGTTCTTC.